Below, 32 T cell receptor beta chains from the same sample are listed, as sequenced in a study of identical twins. One entry per CDR3 protein, called by TCRdb with MiXCR from the 5' RACE reads. The profile shows approximately 1.8 million distinct CDR3 sequences, under 35% of them singletons. Sequencing was performed on cord blood. All receptors come from a newborn girl in good health.

Only a few counts were recorded for this clonotype. This chain connects TRBV6-5 to TRBJ2-3; the match to TRBD2 covers 11 bases. The ends lost 4 bases at V and 2 bases at J; junction bases unmatched: 11. CDR1 and CDR2 from the germline V gene are MNHEY and SVGAGI. This CDR3 has 18 amino acids. Written as DNA, the CDR3 is TGTGCCAGCAGTTTTGGTGGACTAGCGGGTTATTACACAGATACGCAGTATTTT. Its translation is CASSFGGLAGYYTDTQYF.

The chain joins TRBV28 to TRBJ2-1, with 7 bases identical to TRBD2. The V segment lost 4 bases and the J segment 13 bases; nucleotides outside the gene matches: 19. From germline, CDR1 is MDHEN and CDR2 SYDVKM. This CDR3 has 16 amino acids. The CDR3 region has the DNA TGTGCCAGCAGTTGGCCCGCCCTAGCGGATGGAGAGACCCAGTTCTTC. Translated, it gives CASSWPALADGETQFF.

The chain combines TRBV19 with TRBJ2-7, with TRBD2 matching over 11 bases. The CDR3 has 17 residues. Germline V gene sequence: CDR1 LNHDA, CDR2 SQIVND (reference sequence). V shed 1 base, J shed 0 bases, and the junction held 5 bases outside the gene matches. As DNA, the CDR3 is TGTGCCAGTAGTATAGTCCTAGCGGGAGGCTTCTCCTACGAGCAGTACTTC. Translation gives CASSIVLAGGFSYEQYF.

There are many counts of this clonotype. V usage is TRBV6-6 and J usage is TRBJ2-3; D uncertain. Trimming removed 8 bases at V and 2 bases at J, with 14 bases between. Per the germline V gene, CDR1 is MNHNY and CDR2 is SVGAGI (reference sequence). This CDR3 has 14 amino acids. The CDR3 coding sequence is TGTGCCAGCTGGGAAACAGCCCACACAGATACGCAGTATTTT. It translates to CASWETAHTDTQYF.

This clonotype turned up a few times. The chain employs TRBV10-3 and TRBJ1-2; 10 bases align to TRBD1. There are 17 residues in the CDR3. V lost 5 bases, J lost 3 bases, and 12 bases stayed unmatched. The germline gives CDR1 ENHRY, CDR2 SYGVKD. The CDR3 loop is CAISPLRDGTGDYGYTF. CDR3 DNA: TGTGCCATCAGTCCTCTCCGTGACGGGACAGGGGACTATGGCTACACCTTC.

The V call is TRBV6-1, the J call TRBJ1-4; 8 bases map to TRBD1. V lost 1 base and J lost 7; bases outside the gene matches: 5. Germline V gene lookup returns CDR1 MNHNS and CDR2 SASEGT. There are 15 residues in the CDR3. This CDR3 is CASSEGAGGGEKLFF. For the CDR3, the DNA is TGTGCCAGCAGTGAAGGGGCAGGGGGCGGTGAAAAACTGTTTTTT.

This sequence joins TRBV4-2 and TRBJ2-1; tentatively, D is TRBD1 or TRBD2 (5 bases each). Germline loops: CDR1 LGHNA, CDR2 YNFKEQ. The CDR3 length is 14 residues. V was pared by 5 bases and J by 10 bases, with 18 bases between. Here the CDR3 reads CASSVGDQSYEQFF. DNA of the CDR3: TGTGCCAGCAGCGTCGGGGACCAATCCTACGAGCAGTTCTTC.

J is TRBJ2-1 and V is TRBV11-2, with 8 bases fitting TRBD1. The trim removed 5 bases at V and 5 bases at J, leaving 14 bases unmatched. The germline gives CDR1 SGHAT, CDR2 FQNNGV. The CDR3 covers 17 residues. The CDR3 sequence: CASSLIPRGRRNNEQFF. CDR3 nucleotide sequence: TGTGCCAGCAGCCTCATTCCCAGGGGGCGACGAAACAATGAGCAGTTCTTC.

This clonotype has at least ten counts. This sequence joins TRBV29-1 and TRBJ1-2; tentative D call: TRBD1 (5 bases). Trimming removed 7 bases from V and 3 bases from J, with 9 bases in between. CDR3 length equals 11 residues. Germline V gives CDR1 SQVTM, CDR2 ANQGSEA. The DNA for the CDR3 is TGCAGCGAGCAGACAGACTATGGCTACACCTTC. It is translated as CSEQTDYGYTF.

The chain recombines TRBV6-1 with TRBJ1-2; D unclear. CDR1 and CDR2 (germline): MNHNS, SASEGT. The CDR3 is 13 residues long. The V end was cut by 2 bases, the J end by 8 bases, with 12 bases between. The CDR3 loop reads CASSELLAVGYTF. The CDR3 region has the DNA TGTGCCAGCAGTGAATTATTGGCGGTAGGCTACACCTTC.

This clonotype was recorded a few times. This chain uses TRBV4-1 with TRBJ1-4; 9 positions match TRBD1. Per germline, CDR1 MGHRA and CDR2 YSYEKL. J gave up 8 bases and V 2 bases, and 9 bases lay outside the gene matches. The CDR3 spans 16 residues. The DNA for the CDR3 is TGCGCCAGCAGCCAACACGGGGGACAGGGTCAGGAAAAACTGTTTTTT. Translating gives CASSQHGGQGQEKLFF.

The chain combines TRBV30 with TRBJ1-3; tentatively, D is TRBD1 (6 bases). V lost 4 bases to trimming and J lost 0 bases, with 7 bases between them. Germline-derived CDR1 and CDR2 are GTSNPN and SVGIG (reference sequence). This CDR3 is built from 13 residues. The CDR3 nucleotides read TGTGCCTGGACGGGGGCCTCTGGAAACACCATATATTTT. Residues: CAWTGASGNTIYF.

This clonotype appeared a few times. CDR3: CASTLRADTEAFF. DNA of the CDR3: TGTGCCAGCACCCTAAGGGCGGACACTGAAGCTTTCTTT. V usage is TRBV12-3 or TRBV12-4 and J usage is TRBJ1-1; no firm D call. This CDR3 region has 13 residues. Trimming pared 7 bases from V and 3 bases from J, leaving 12 bases between.

This clonotype was recorded once. The gene calls are TRBV27 and TRBJ1-6; D is undetermined. This CDR3 contains 16 residues. Trimming removed 0 bases from V and 8 bases from J, with 14 bases in between. Germline assignment: CDR1 MNHEY and CDR2 SMNVEV (reference sequence). This chain's CDR3 is CASSLSRERAYSPLHF. The CDR3 nucleotides are TGTGCCAGCAGTTTATCGCGGGAAAGGGCCTATTCACCCCTCCACTTT.

In its sample, this clonotype was seen many times. This chain links TRBV4-2 with TRBJ2-7; D ambiguous. CDR1 and CDR2 (germline): LGHNA, YNFKEQ. The CDR3 consists of 13 residues. The V gene lost 1 base and the J gene lost 3 bases, with 7 bases spanning the gap. CDR3 sequence: CASSQGLLYEQYF. DNA for the CDR3: TGTGCCAGCAGCCAAGGATTACTCTACGAGCAGTACTTC.

This clonotype was found a few times. The rearrangement links TRBV27 to TRBJ2-7; weak D call: TRBD2 (5 bases). This CDR3 is 12 amino acids long. Per germline, CDR1 MNHEY and CDR2 SMNVEV (reference sequence). V was trimmed by 2 bases and J by 7 bases, leaving 9 bases between them. In nucleotides, the CDR3 is TGTGCCAGCAGTTTACCCGGGAAAGAGCAGTACTTC. This encodes CASSLPGKEQYF.

This clonotype has more than one count but fewer than ten. The V call is TRBV20-1, the J call TRBJ2-7; 11 nucleotides agree with TRBD2. The CDR3 contains 14 residues. V lost 0 bases and J lost 2; bases outside the gene matches: 0. CDR1 DFQATT and CDR2 SNEGSKA come from the germline V gene (reference sequence). The CDR3 region is CSARDSGGAYEQYF. The CDR3, as DNA: TGCAGTGCTAGAGATAGCGGGGGGGCCTACGAGCAGTACTTC.

Only a few counts were recorded for this clonotype. The V call is TRBV10-3, the J call TRBJ1-2; D might be TRBD1 (5 bases). Deletions cut 4 bases from V and 6 bases from J, with 15 bases between. The germline CDR1 and CDR2 sequences are ENHRY and SYGVKD. The CDR3 covers 14 residues. The DNA for the CDR3 is TGTGCCATCAGTGGAGAAGGGGCAATAGATGGCTACACCTTC. This gives the protein CAISGEGAIDGYTF.

This clonotype was recorded a few times. The V call is TRBV5-1, the J call TRBJ2-7; D possibly corresponds to TRBD1 (6 bases). The CDR3 has 15 residues. Germline loops: CDR1 SGHRS, CDR2 YFSETQ. V was trimmed by 1 base and J by 7 bases, leaving 18 bases between them. CDR3 in DNA: TGCGCCAGCAGCTTGAACAGGGTAAAGTTGGTTGAGCAGTACTTC. It is translated as CASSLNRVKLVEQYF.

This clonotype showed up just a few times. V is TRBV24-1 and J is TRBJ2-7; 7 bases align to TRBD1. The CDR3 runs to 13 residues. Germline trimming cut 12 bases from V and 0 bases from J; bases unmatched to any gene: 7. The germline V gene has CDR1 KGHDR and CDR2 SFDVKD. The CDR3 DNA reads as TGTGCCCCGGAGACAGGGCTCTCCTACGAGCAGTACTTC. Translation: CAPETGLSYEQYF.

V usage is TRBV5-1 and J usage is TRBJ1-6; TRBD1 matches at 9 bases. This CDR3 has 14 amino acids. Germline V lookup: CDR1 SGHRS, CDR2 YFSETQ. V shed 5 bases, J shed 9 bases, and the junction held 6 bases outside the gene matches. The CDR3 protein is CASRKGTGISPLHF. CDR3 nucleotides: TGCGCCAGCAGAAAAGGGACAGGGATTTCACCCCTCCACTTT. The entire variable domain, with the rest obtained from reference TRBV5-1 and TRBJ1-6, is as follows: KAGVTQTPRYLIKTRGQQVTLSCSPISGHRSVSWYQQTPGQGLQFLFEYFSETQRNKGNFPGRFSGRQFSNSRSEMNVSTLELGDSALYLCASRKGTGISPLHFGNGTRLTVT.

The gene calls are TRBV6-1 and TRBJ1-1; D gene uncertain. The CDR3 contains 15 residues. The V gene's germline CDR1 is MNHNS and CDR2 SASEGT. Trimming shortened V by 4 bases and J by 0 bases, and 12 bases separated the two germline ends. The CDR3, as DNA: TGTGCCAGCAGTGGTACCAGAGGGCTGAACACTGAAGCTTTCTTT. Translating gives CASSGTRGLNTEAFF.

The chain couples TRBV20-1 to TRBJ2-1; tentative D call: TRBD2 (7 bases). V was shortened by 3 bases and J by 3 bases, with 15 bases between the two germline ends. Germline V CDR1 and CDR2: DFQATT, SNEGSKA (reference sequence). CDR3 length: 15 amino acids. CDR3 protein: CSASRRGGFYNEQFF. DNA for the CDR3: TGCAGTGCTAGTAGGAGGGGGGGATTCTACAATGAGCAGTTCTTC.

V gene TRBV12-5 combines with J gene TRBJ2-3; D not resolved. Germline CDR1 is LGHNT and CDR2 is FRNRAP. This CDR3 is built from 14 residues. Trimming took 2 bases from V and 3 from J, leaving 9 bases between them. CDR3 nucleotide sequence: TGTGCTAGTGGTTTGTCCCAGATTACAGATACGCAGTATTTT. Its translation: CASGLSQITDTQYF.

A few counts support this clonotype. V and J are TRBV6-5 and TRBJ2-5, with a possible D match to TRBD1 (6 bases). CDR1 is MNHEY, CDR2 SVGAGI, per germline. The CDR3 runs 14 residues. V gave up 6 bases and J gave up 5 bases, with 16 bases separating them. CDR3 in amino acids: CASRLDRRRETQYF. In DNA, the CDR3 is TGTGCCAGCAGACTAGACAGGAGAAGGGAGACCCAGTACTTC.

A single count supports this clonotype. The J gene is TRBJ2-3, the V gene TRBV9, with D possibly being TRBD1 or TRBD2 (5 bases each). Germline CDR1 SGDLS, CDR2 YYNGEE. Trimming left V 3 bases short and J 4 bases short, with 12 bases between. The CDR3 extends over 14 amino acids. CDR3 loop: CASSAARGADTQYF. CDR3 nucleotide sequence: TGTGCCAGCAGCGCAGCACGGGGCGCAGATACGCAGTATTTT.

This clonotype was detected a few times. The rearrangement links TRBV5-1 to TRBJ2-7; 7 nucleotides align to TRBD2. The CDR3 is 14 residues long. The V gene end was trimmed by 1 base and the J gene end by 6 bases; junction bases not matched to a gene: 7. The germline V gene has CDR1 SGHRS and CDR2 YFSETQ. The CDR3 loop is CASSLSQGGCEQYF. The CDR3 bases are TGCGCCAGCAGCTTGTCTCAGGGAGGGTGCGAGCAGTACTTC.

This clonotype came up many times. CDR3 coding DNA: TGTGCCACACGTTGGGCGGGGGACTACGAGCAGTACTTC. Its translation: CATRWAGDYEQYF. This chain joins TRBV27 and TRBJ2-7, with TRBD2 identical over 7 bases. V shed 10 bases and J 3 bases; nucleotides not matched to a gene: 9. The germline V gene has CDR1 MNHEY and CDR2 SMNVEV (reference sequence). The CDR3 totals 13 residues.

The chain recombines TRBV3-1 with TRBJ2-3; D remains unclear. The germline V and J ends were trimmed by 1 base and 4 bases, with 9 bases remaining between them. Germline loops: CDR1 LGHDT, CDR2 YNNKEL (reference sequence). The CDR3 extends over 14 amino acids. The CDR3 protein is CASSQARKADTQYF. The CDR3 region has the DNA TGTGCCAGCAGCCAAGCACGTAAGGCAGATACGCAGTATTTT.

This clonotype was detected a few times. This chain links TRBV20-1 with TRBJ2-1; D remains unclear. Germline CDR1 DFQATT, CDR2 SNEGSKA (reference sequence). V was shortened by 0 bases and J by 12 bases, with 24 bases between the two germline ends. This CDR3 is built from 16 residues. In DNA, the CDR3 is TGCAGTGCTAGAGAGTCGGGCGCGGATGGCTTTCTTTGGCAGTTCTTC. This encodes CSARESGADGFLWQFF.

At least ten counts were recorded for this clonotype. This chain uses TRBV10-3 with TRBJ1-2; possible D gene TRBD1, 5 bases. The CDR3 consists of 14 residues. The ends were cut back, 1 base at V and 2 bases at J, with 8 bases in the middle. From germline, CDR1 is ENHRY and CDR2 SYGVKD. The DNA of the CDR3 is TGTGCCATCAGTGAGTGGGACGTCAACTATGGCTACACCTTC. Translating it yields CAISEWDVNYGYTF.

The chain carries TRBV7-9 and TRBJ1-5; tentatively, D is TRBD1 (5 bases). Germline V gene lookup returns CDR1 SEHNR and CDR2 FQNEAQ (reference sequence). Trimming took 1 base from V and 7 from J, leaving 11 bases between them. The CDR3 has 14 amino acids. The CDR3 nucleotides read TGTGCCAGCAGCTTAGAGGGGTCGCGGCAGCCCCAGCATTTT. Protein sequence: CASSLEGSRQPQHF.